This TCR beta chain was recovered during a study of CD8 T cells in ankylosing spondylitis. Many counts were recorded for this clonotype. TCRdb ran MiXCR on the 5' RACE reads and lists one entry per CDR3 protein. The sample shows fewer than 250,000 distinct CDR3 sequences, roughly a tenth of them seen only once. Germline V gene data show CDR1 as DFQATT and CDR2 as SNEGSKA (reference sequence). The CDR3 consists of 13 residues. V was clipped by 1 base and J by 1 base, with 8 bases between them. The specimen was blood, either unsorted or a sorted T cell fraction (not recorded which). The sequence came from a male donor with ankylosing spondylitis or in good health (not recorded which). V usage is TRBV20-1 and J usage is TRBJ2-7; D is unresolved. CDR3 sequence reads: CSARVGLSYEQYF. The CDR3 nucleotides read TGCAGTGCTAGAGTCGGCCTTTCCTACGAGCAGTACTTC.